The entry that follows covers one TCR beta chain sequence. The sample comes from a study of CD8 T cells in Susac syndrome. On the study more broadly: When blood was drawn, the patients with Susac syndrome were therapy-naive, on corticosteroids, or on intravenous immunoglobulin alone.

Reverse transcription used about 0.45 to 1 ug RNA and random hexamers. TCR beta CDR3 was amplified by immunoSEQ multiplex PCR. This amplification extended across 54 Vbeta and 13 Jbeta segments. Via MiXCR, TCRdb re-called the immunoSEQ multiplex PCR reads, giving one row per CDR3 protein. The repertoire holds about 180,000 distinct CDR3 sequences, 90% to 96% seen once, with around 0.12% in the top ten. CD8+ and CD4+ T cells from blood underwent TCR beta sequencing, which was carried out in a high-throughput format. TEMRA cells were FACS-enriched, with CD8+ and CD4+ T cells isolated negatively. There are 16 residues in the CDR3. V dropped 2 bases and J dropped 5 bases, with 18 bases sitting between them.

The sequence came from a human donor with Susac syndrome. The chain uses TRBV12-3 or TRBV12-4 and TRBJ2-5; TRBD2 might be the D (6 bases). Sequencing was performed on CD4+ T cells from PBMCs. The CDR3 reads CASSLTEGRIVETQYF. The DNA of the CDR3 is TGTGCCAGCAGTTTAACGGAGGGTCGGATTGTCGAGACCCAGTACTTC.